This T cell receptor beta chain was sequenced for a study of cytomegalovirus exposure and HLA in healthy donors. Points from the study as a whole: Later analysis identified several of the most significant clusters that appeared linked to common viral pathogens. Researchers reported in a later analysis that a missense DCLRE1C variant was tied to TCR beta V- and J-gene trimming.

Germline V gene lookup returns CDR1 SGHTA and CDR2 FQGNSA. This CDR3 has 14 amino acids. Unmatched junction bases numbered 6, after V lost 4 bases and J lost 4 bases. This clone has just one count. Its antigen remains unidentified. The study ran its PCR with 60 Vbeta and 13 Jbeta primers. Profiling relied on immunoSEQ multiplex PCR, and the TCRdb table lists in-frame clones only, not all of them. The sample consists of around 120,000 clones, approximately 80% of them appearing once. The chain recombines TRBV7-2 with TRBJ1-2, with 7 bases that match TRBD1. Sequences were obtained from PBMCs. This TCR derives from a middle-aged man in good health and CMV-seropositive. CDR3 DNA sequence: TGTGCCAGCAGCTCGAGACAGGGAAGCTATGGCTACACCTTC. It is translated as CASSSRQGSYGYTF.